These 5 T cell receptor beta chains originate from one sample sequenced in a study of CD8+ T cells in alopecia areata. Extraction of RNA preceded its reverse transcription into cDNA, which served as the sequencing template. The assay was immunoSEQ multiplex PCR, and TCRdb's table has in-frame clones only and misses some. The table includes approximately 150,000 clones, 40% to 50% detected once. The sample was CD4+ T cells sorted from blood. Receptor source: a human donor with alopecia areata.

V is TRBV29-1 and J is TRBJ2-1, with D possibly TRBD1 on 5 matching bases. The CDR3 is 12 amino acids. Trimming took off 8 bases at V and 10 bases at J, with 18 bases between the two ends. Germline lookup yields CDR1 SQVTM and CDR2 ANQGSEA. The CDR3 protein is CSISGAGSEQFF. The CDR3 coding sequence is TGCAGCATTAGTGGGGCCGGCTCGGAGCAGTTCTTC.

The chain links TRBV27 to TRBJ1-2; D is unresolved. Germline V CDR1 and CDR2: MNHEY, SMNVEV (reference sequence). The CDR3 runs 12 residues. V lost 8 bases to trimming and J lost 4 bases, with 11 bases between them. CDR3 sequence: CASRGGSYGYTF. The CDR3 nucleotides are TGTGCCAGCCGAGGCGGGAGCTATGGCTACACCTTC.

The gene calls are TRBV5-1 and TRBJ1-2; possible D gene TRBD1, 6 bases. V was trimmed by 7 bases and J by 0 bases, leaving 7 bases between them. This CDR3 comprises 12 residues. CDR1 SGHRS and CDR2 YFSETQ come from the germline V gene. The CDR3 loop is CASQGTNYGYTF. DNA for the CDR3: TGCGCCAGCCAGGGGACTAACTATGGCTACACCTTC.

The genes are TRBV7-9 and TRBJ2-7; a weak D match, TRBD2 (6 bases). Germline V gives CDR1 SEHNR, CDR2 FQNEAQ (reference sequence). V was trimmed by 5 bases and J by 2 bases, leaving 13 bases between them. This CDR3 comprises 14 residues. The CDR3 DNA sequence: TGTGCCAGCAGCATCGGGAGCTACACCTACGAGCAGTACTTC. Its protein product is CASSIGSYTYEQYF.

The chain joins TRBV5-1 to TRBJ2-1, with no clear D. Between the trimmed V and J ends, which lost 0 bases and 10 bases, there was a span of 8 bases. Germline CDR1 reads SGHRS; CDR2 reads YFSETQ. This CDR3 spans 12 amino acids. The CDR3 nucleotides read TGCGCCAGCAGCTTGGCCGCCTACGAGCAGTTCTTC. Protein sequence: CASSLAAYEQFF. The full variable domain, completed using reference TRBV5-1 and TRBJ2-1, is KAGVTQTPRYLIKTRGQQVTLSCSPISGHRSVSWYQQTPGQGLQFLFEYFSETQRNKGNFPGRFSGRQFSNSRSEMNVSTLELGDSALYLCASSLAAYEQFFGPGTRLTVL.